The T cell receptor (beta chain) under discussion was sequenced for a study of T cell responses to AZD1222 COVID-19 vaccine. General study results and limits: Reportedly, close to half of spike-specific TCRs are directed against unmutated variant regions.

V gave up 3 bases and J gave up 3 bases; unmatched junction bases: 7. CDR3 length: 15 amino acids. Germline CDR1 and CDR2: SGHTA and FQGNSA. For this clone: Its specificity is unknown.

Measured with immunoSEQ multiplex PCR; TCRdb has only the in-frame clones, and not every one. The top ten hold about 9.1% of the sample, which has about 140,000 clones, around 93% seen once. J is TRBJ2-7 and V is TRBV7-2; the match to TRBD2 covers 8 bases. The TCR originated in an adult in good health. This sample comprised peripheral blood, obtained on day 0 of AZD1222 vaccination. The CDR3 region is CASSFWTGGRYEQYF. CDR3 DNA sequence: TGTGCCAGCAGCTTTTGGACGGGGGGGCGCTACGAGCAGTACTTC.